These 30 T cell receptor beta chains originate from one sample sequenced in a study of blood T cell repertoires in COVID-19. Profiled with immunoSEQ multiplex PCR; TCRdb holds only in-frame clones, not every one. The sample lists about 61,000 clones; roughly 80% were seen once. Sequences were obtained from peripheral blood. These receptors all stem from a man aged 80 or over with active or convalescent COVID-19.

The V and J genes are TRBV5-4 and TRBJ2-4, with D possibly TRBD1 on 6 matching bases. This CDR3 spans 15 amino acids. V lost 1 base to trimming and J lost 6 bases, with 14 bases between them. Germline CDR1 is SGHNT and CDR2 is YYREEE (reference sequence). In DNA, the CDR3 is TGTGCCAGCAGCTTGTATTTCGACAGGCGAAACATTCAGTACTTC. This codes for CASSLYFDRRNIQYF.

This clone was counted many times. The V call is TRBV11-2, the J call TRBJ2-2, with TRBD2 matching over 11 bases. Germline lookup yields CDR1 SGHAT and CDR2 FQNNGV. The CDR3 loop spans 18 amino acids. After removal of 1 base from V and 5 bases from J, the junction contained 9 bases not matched to a gene. The CDR3 nucleotides read TGTGCCAGCAGCTTAGTCTCTAGCGGGAGGCCTCGGACCGGGGAGCTGTTTTTT. It is translated as CASSLVSSGRPRTGELFF.

V usage is TRBV10-3 and J usage is TRBJ1-2; tentative D call: TRBD1 (5 bases). Germline V gene sequence: CDR1 ENHRY, CDR2 SYGVKD. The CDR3 contains 11 residues. V lost 6 bases and J 5 bases, leaving 7 bases between the germline ends. CDR3 nucleotides: TGTGCCATCAGGACAGAATATGGCTACACCTTC. Amino acid sequence: CAIRTEYGYTF.

This chain's CDR3 is CASSLGRTFRNSPLHF. The CDR3 DNA sequence: TGTGCCAGCAGCTTAGGTCGAACTTTTCGTAATTCACCCCTCCACTTT. This rearrangement joins TRBV7-9 to TRBJ1-6; no reliable D call. This CDR3 is 16 amino acids long. CDR1 SEHNR and CDR2 FQNEAQ come from the germline V gene (reference sequence). Trimming stripped 1 base from V and 6 bases from J, with 13 bases between. The complete variable domain, with remaining parts taken from reference TRBV7-9 and TRBJ1-6, reads DTGVSQNPRHKITKRGQNVTFRCDPISEHNRLYWYRQTLGQGPEFLTYFQNEAQLEKSRLLSDRFSAERPKGSFSTLEIQRTEQGDSAMYLCASSLGRTFRNSPLHFGNGTRLTVT.

This chain uses TRBV18 with TRBJ1-2; TRBD1 aligns across 10 bases. Germline CDR1 reads KGHSH; CDR2 reads LQKENI. The CDR3 is made up of 15 amino acids. With 5 bases clipped from V and 6 bases from J, the junction kept 9 bases outside the gene matches. CDR3 DNA: TGTGCCAGCTCATCCGGGACAGGGGAATTTAATGGCTACACCTTC. Translated, it gives CASSSGTGEFNGYTF.

J is TRBJ2-5 and V is TRBV27, with TRBD1 matching over 10 bases. The CDR3 has 15 amino acids. With V trimmed by 4 bases and J by 2 bases, 4 bases remained unmatched. Germline CDR1 MNHEY, CDR2 SMNVEV (reference sequence). CDR3 bases: TGTGCCAGCAGTTCCTGGGGACAGGGGCAAGAGACCCAGTACTTC. Translated: CASSSWGQGQETQYF.

The CDR3 spells CASSTLAGLATGELFF. As DNA, the CDR3 is TGTGCCAGTAGTACCCTAGCGGGGTTAGCCACCGGGGAGCTGTTTTTT. V usage is TRBV19 and J usage is TRBJ2-2; 9 nucleotides match TRBD2. Trimming removed 4 bases from V and 4 bases from J; junction bases left unmatched: 7. This CDR3 is 16 amino acids long. CDR1 LNHDA and CDR2 SQIVND come from the germline V gene (reference sequence).

This rearrangement joins TRBV19 to TRBJ1-6, with 8 bases that match TRBD1. The CDR3 has 15 amino acids. Trimming removed 9 bases from V and 5 bases from J; junction bases left unmatched: 9. Germline assignment: CDR1 LNHDA and CDR2 SQIVND (reference sequence). This chain's CDR3 is CASNRQGRHNSPLHF. DNA for the CDR3: TGTGCCAGCAACCGACAGGGGAGGCATAATTCACCCCTCCACTTT.

This rearrangement joins TRBV19 to TRBJ2-5, with 7 positions matching TRBD1. Germline V gene lookup returns CDR1 LNHDA and CDR2 SQIVND (reference sequence). The length of the CDR3 is 15 residues. The ends lost 6 bases at V and 4 bases at J; junction bases unmatched: 11. CDR3 amino acids: CASRTTGVAPETQYF. The CDR3 DNA reads as TGTGCCAGTAGGACCACAGGGGTTGCTCCAGAGACCCAGTACTTC.

This clone was counted a few times. V is TRBV5-8 and J is TRBJ1-2; tentative D call: TRBD1 (6 bases). The CDR3 runs to 12 residues. The germline CDR1 and CDR2 sequences are SGHTS and YDEGEE. V gave up 2 bases and J gave up 8 bases, with 10 bases separating them. For the CDR3, the DNA is TGTGCCAGCAGCTTACAGGGTCGCGGCTACACCTTC. Its protein product is CASSLQGRGYTF. Combining the CDR3 with reference TRBV5-8 and TRBJ1-2 gives the whole variable domain EAGVTQSPTHLIKTRGQQATLRCSPISGHTSVYWYQQALGLGLQFLLWYDEGEERNRGNFPPRFSGRQFPNYSSELNVNALELEDSALYLCASSLQGRGYTFGSGTRLTVV.

The rearrangement joins TRBV5-1 to TRBJ2-3, with 10 bases aligning to TRBD2. CDR3 length: 16 residues. With V trimmed by 4 bases and J by 4 bases, 9 bases remained unmatched. The germline V gene has CDR1 SGHRS and CDR2 YFSETQ. The CDR3 region is CASSPTLAGASDTQYF. CDR3 DNA sequence: TGCGCCAGCAGCCCGACTCTAGCGGGAGCGTCAGATACGCAGTATTTT.

The chain carries TRBV15 and TRBJ1-2; D remains unclear. The germline V and J ends were trimmed by 0 bases and 4 bases, with 9 bases remaining between them. Germline loops: CDR1 LNHNV, CDR2 YYDKDF (reference sequence). The CDR3 spans 14 residues. CDR3 region: CATSRDYDTYGYTF. The CDR3 coding sequence is TGTGCCACCAGCAGAGATTATGACACCTATGGCTACACCTTC.

The chain uses TRBV7-9 and TRBJ2-5, with TRBD2 identical over 8 bases. V lost 4 bases and J lost 4; bases outside the gene matches: 2. Germline V gene data show CDR1 as SEHNR and CDR2 as FQNEAQ (reference sequence). The CDR3 consists of 13 residues. The CDR3, as DNA: TGTGCCAGCAGCTCACTAGCGGCAGAGACCCAGTACTTC. As protein: CASSSLAAETQYF.

This clone occurred a few times. As DNA, the CDR3 is TGCGCCAGCAGCGCCGCAGGGGACGGCGATACGCAGTATTTT. This translates into CASSAAGDGDTQYF. The chain is built from TRBV5-1 and TRBJ2-3; a weak D match, TRBD1 (6 bases). Germline CDR1 SGHRS, CDR2 YFSETQ. The V and J ends lost 4 bases and 6 bases respectively, with 15 bases between them. This CDR3 has 14 amino acids.

This chain uses TRBV7-3 with TRBJ2-2; 12 bases line up with TRBD1. V was pared by 1 base and J by 0 bases, with 6 bases of the junction left unmatched. The CDR3 runs 19 residues. The V gene's germline CDR1 is SGHTA and CDR2 FQGTGA. This chain's CDR3 is CASSLKGTGGITNTGELFF. In DNA, the CDR3 is TGTGCCAGCAGCTTAAAGGGGACAGGGGGCATAACGAACACCGGGGAGCTGTTTTTT.

The chain links TRBV4-2 to TRBJ1-2, with D uncertain. V dropped 1 base and J dropped 4 bases, with 13 bases sitting between them. The germline CDR1 and CDR2 sequences are LGHNA and YNFKEQ. This CDR3 has 15 amino acids. The CDR3 is CASSQVGEESYGYTF. The CDR3 DNA follows: TGTGCCAGCAGCCAAGTAGGAGAAGAAAGCTATGGCTACACCTTC.

The V and J genes are TRBV7-6 and TRBJ1-1; D unclear. CDR3 length equals 14 residues. V lost 5 bases and J 1 base, leaving 11 bases between the germline ends. CDR1 and CDR2 (germline): SGHVS, FNYEAQ. CDR3 loop: CASSPIYGNTEAFF. The CDR3 bases are TGTGCCAGCAGCCCCATCTACGGGAACACTGAAGCTTTCTTT. Looking up the rest from reference TRBV7-6 and TRBJ1-1 gives the full variable domain: GAGVSQSPRYKVTKRGQDVALRCDPISGHVSLYWYRQALGQGPEFLTYFNYEAQQDKSGLPNDRFSAERPEGSISTLTIQRTEQRDSAMYRCASSPIYGNTEAFFGQGTRLTVV.

This clone has a single count. The chain links TRBV5-1 to TRBJ2-6, with D possibly matching TRBD2 (6 bases). The CDR3 is made up of 17 amino acids. Germline V gives CDR1 SGHRS, CDR2 YFSETQ. V dropped 1 base and J dropped 5 bases, with 16 bases sitting between them. CDR3 nucleotide sequence: TGCGCCAGCAGCTTGTCTCAGGGAGGTCTCTGGGCCAACGTCCTGACTTTC. Its translation: CASSLSQGGLWANVLTF.

The V gene is TRBV11-3, the J gene TRBJ2-1, with D tentatively TRBD2 (5 bases). This CDR3 has 15 residues. Trimming removed 1 base at V and 9 bases at J, with 16 bases between. Germline values: CDR1 SGHNT, CDR2 YENEEA. In DNA form, the CDR3 reads TGTGCCAGCAGCTTAGCGGTCGAAAAAGGGAGTGAGCAGTTCTTC. Protein: CASSLAVEKGSEQFF.

This chain connects TRBV24-1 to TRBJ2-2; maybe TRBD2 (5 bases). The CDR3 totals 16 residues. V lost 4 bases, J lost 0 bases, and 11 bases lay in between. Germline CDR1 KGHDR, CDR2 SFDVKD. CDR3 coding DNA: TGTGCCACCAGTGACTTCGACTATTCGAACACCGGGGAGCTGTTTTTT. Translated, it gives CATSDFDYSNTGELFF.

Many counts were recorded for this clone. The chain employs TRBV6-5 and TRBJ1-1; TRBD1 aligns across 8 bases. The length of the CDR3 is 14 residues. The J segment lost 4 bases and the V segment lost 6 bases, leaving 7 bases of the junction unmatched. Germline V gives CDR1 MNHEY, CDR2 SVGAGI. The DNA for the CDR3 is TGTGCCAGCAGAGAGACAGGGGAGGTCACTGAAGCTTTCTTT. It codes for CASRETGEVTEAFF.

This sequence joins TRBV3-1 (or the pseudogene TRBV3-2) and TRBJ2-3; 10 bases are shared with TRBD2. Germline lookup yields CDR1 LGHDT and CDR2 YNNKEL (reference sequence). The CDR3 spans 16 residues. Trimming at V came to 1 base and at J to 2 bases, leaving 3 bases not matched to a gene. The CDR3 DNA reads TGTGCCAGCAGCCAAGTAGCGGGGGGACCCACAGATACGCAGTATTTT. It translates to CASSQVAGGPTDTQYF.

A few counts support this clone. The chain combines TRBV7-8 with TRBJ1-2; the D gene is possibly TRBD1 (6 bases). The germline V gene encodes CDR1 SGHVS and CDR2 FQNEAQ. Trimming cost V 0 bases and J 8 bases, with 13 bases left between them. CDR3 length equals 14 residues. The CDR3 DNA reads TGTGCCAGCAGCTTAGCGGGGGGGCCGATCGGCTACACCTTC. As protein: CASSLAGGPIGYTF.

V is TRBV29-1 and J is TRBJ2-1, with D possibly TRBD1 on 6 matching bases. The CDR3 runs 15 residues. The V gene lost 7 bases and the J gene lost 4 bases, with 20 bases spanning the gap. The germline gives CDR1 SQVTM, CDR2 ANQGSEA. DNA of the CDR3: TGCAGCGCCGCTGCCCGACAGGCCCCTTACAATGAGCAGTTCTTC. This translates into CSAAARQAPYNEQFF.

V gene TRBV7-2 combines with J gene TRBJ2-7, with TRBD2 matching over 8 bases. Germline values: CDR1 SGHTA, CDR2 FQGNSA. V shed 0 bases, J shed 5 bases, and the junction held 15 bases outside the gene matches. This CDR3 contains 18 residues. CDR3 sequence: CASSLAPGWREDGDEQYF. For the CDR3, the DNA is TGTGCCAGCAGCTTAGCTCCAGGCTGGCGGGAGGATGGCGACGAGCAGTACTTC.

The V and J genes are TRBV15 and TRBJ2-7; tentative D call: TRBD1 (6 bases). This CDR3 has 15 residues. From germline, CDR1 is LNHNV and CDR2 YYDKDF (reference sequence). The ends were cut back, 1 base at V and 5 bases at J, with 15 bases in the middle. The CDR3: CATSRGDLGADEQYF. The CDR3 region has the DNA TGTGCCACCAGCAGAGGTGATTTGGGGGCCGACGAGCAGTACTTC.

The chain links TRBV28 to TRBJ2-3, with 9 bases matching TRBD2. The CDR3 has 15 amino acids. Germline values: CDR1 MDHEN, CDR2 SYDVKM. Trimming cost V 5 bases and J 2 bases; bases outside gene matches: 5. The CDR3 spells CASSATSGFTDTQYF. The CDR3, as DNA: TGTGCCAGCAGTGCGACTAGCGGATTCACAGATACGCAGTATTTT.

The chain carries TRBV7-2 and TRBJ1-1, with 7 bases matching TRBD1. V gave up 5 bases and J gave up 13 bases; unmatched junction bases: 13. The germline V gene has CDR1 SGHTA and CDR2 FQGNSA. The CDR3 sequence is 13 residues long. The CDR3 DNA reads TGTGCCAGCAGCCAGAGAATGACAGGGACGCGTTTCTTT. This codes for CASSQRMTGTRFF.

J is TRBJ2-7 and V is TRBV28, with a tentative D call TRBD1 (6 bases). The length of the CDR3 is 17 residues. V was clipped by 2 bases and J by 3 bases, with 20 bases between them. Germline CDR1 reads MDHEN; CDR2 reads SYDVKM. The CDR3 loop reads CASSLQGSNRKNYEQYF. The DNA for the CDR3 is TGTGCCAGCAGTTTACAGGGGTCAAACCGAAAAAACTACGAGCAGTACTTC.

The V call is TRBV3-1 (or the pseudogene TRBV3-2), the J call TRBJ2-1; D remains unclear. Germline V gene lookup returns CDR1 LGHDT and CDR2 YNNKEL (reference sequence). The CDR3 spans 15 residues. V shed 1 base and J shed 8 bases, with 15 bases lying between them. CDR3 nucleotide sequence: TGTGCCAGCAGCCAAGCCATGACTCCCCTGGATGAGCAGTTCTTC. This encodes CASSQAMTPLDEQFF.